One sample yielded the 21 T cell receptor beta chains listed below, sequenced in a study of OX40 agonist ivuxolimab in advanced cancers. Method: immunoSEQ multiplex PCR; TCRdb's copy keeps in-frame clones and lacks some. The data contain under 100,000 clones, 80% to 90% of them singletons. This specimen was CD4+ or CD8+ T cells sorted from blood, taken in a trial of the OX40 agonist ivuxolimab. The receptors originated from an adult with an advanced solid tumor such as melanoma, head and neck, liver or kidney cancer.

The chain joins TRBV5-1 to TRBJ1-1; 7 nucleotides match TRBD1. The CDR3 has 15 amino acids. Per germline, CDR1 SGHRS and CDR2 YFSETQ. The J segment lost 1 base and the V segment lost 2 bases, leaving 5 bases of the junction unmatched. The chain's CDR3 is CASSFKQGRNTEAFF. Written as DNA, the CDR3 is TGCGCCAGCAGCTTCAAACAGGGGCGGAACACTGAAGCTTTCTTT.

The rearrangement joins TRBV20-1 to TRBJ1-2, with D hard to call. V shed 3 bases and J shed 7 bases, with 9 bases lying between them. The CDR3 length is 11 residues. The germline CDR1 and CDR2 sequences are DFQATT and SNEGSKA (reference sequence). This CDR3 is CSASRALGYTF. The CDR3 DNA follows: TGCAGTGCTAGTCGGGCGCTTGGCTACACCTTC.

The CDR3 region is CASSSRQGALSEAFF. In DNA form, the CDR3 reads TGTGCCAGCAGTTCACGACAGGGGGCATTATCTGAAGCTTTCTTT. V gene TRBV27 combines with J gene TRBJ1-1, with 10 bases that match TRBD1. Germline CDR1 is MNHEY and CDR2 is SMNVEV (reference sequence). The ends lost 4 bases at V and 6 bases at J; junction bases unmatched: 8. This CDR3 contains 15 residues.

The chain carries TRBV5-8 and TRBJ2-5; D is possibly TRBD1 (6 bases). The CDR3 loop spans 14 amino acids. The germline V and J ends were trimmed by 4 bases and 1 base, with 11 bases remaining between them. CDR1 is SGHTS, CDR2 YDEGEE, per germline. Here the CDR3 DNA reads TGTGCCAGCAGCCCTGGGACACGCCAAGAGACCCAGTACTTC. This gives the protein CASSPGTRQETQYF.

This clone occurred a few times. V and J are TRBV4-1 and TRBJ1-1; 7 bases line up with TRBD1. This CDR3 has 15 residues. Trimming at V came to 2 bases and at J to 10 bases, leaving 13 bases not matched to a gene. Germline loops: CDR1 MGHRA, CDR2 YSYEKL. For the CDR3, the DNA is TGCGCCAGCAGCCAACCCTCCCAGGGGGTTGGTACAGCTTTCTTT. It translates to CASSQPSQGVGTAFF.

The V call is TRBV6-5, the J call TRBJ1-3; D ambiguous. Germline-derived CDR1 and CDR2 are MNHEY and SVGAGI. Deletions cut 8 bases from V and 4 bases from J, with 15 bases between. CDR3 length: 14 amino acids. The CDR3 spells CASGPRGSGNTIYF. In nucleotides, the CDR3 is TGTGCCAGCGGACCACGAGGGTCCGGAAACACCATATATTTT.

The chain has TRBV7-2 and TRBJ1-1; no firm D call. The V gene's germline CDR1 is SGHTA and CDR2 FQGNSA. V shed 5 bases and J shed 1 base, with 11 bases lying between them. The CDR3 is made up of 14 amino acids. The CDR3: CASSPADGNTEAFF. DNA for the CDR3: TGTGCCAGCAGCCCCGCGGACGGGAACACTGAAGCTTTCTTT.

The chain links TRBV9 to TRBJ2-3; maybe TRBD1 (6 bases). The CDR3 runs 17 residues. Trimming took off 3 bases at V and 2 bases at J, with 19 bases between the two ends. The germline CDR1 and CDR2 sequences are SGDLS and YYNGEE. The CDR3 spells CASSGAWGPLATDTQYF. As DNA, the CDR3 is TGTGCCAGCAGCGGGGCCTGGGGGCCCCTGGCCACAGATACGCAGTATTTT.

The chain joins TRBV10-3 to TRBJ2-7; 8 bases match TRBD2. The V segment lost 11 bases and the J segment 4 bases; nucleotides outside the gene matches: 16. The CDR3 is made up of 15 amino acids. In germline, CDR1 is ENHRY, CDR2 SYGVKD. CDR3 sequence: CASRPTGTSGYEQYF. The CDR3, as DNA: TGTGCCTCCCGCCCCACCGGGACTAGTGGATACGAGCAGTACTTC.

A note on this clone: The junction does not match germline at one end; this may be a read error. This rearrangement joins TRBV6-6 to TRBJ1-2; D is undetermined. This CDR3 spans 14 amino acids. Germline V lookup: CDR1 MNHNY, CDR2 SVGAGI (reference sequence). CDR3 DNA: TGTGCCAGCAGGTACTACGGATCTAACTATGGCTACACCTTC. Protein sequence: CASRYYGSNYGYTF.

The CDR3 region is CASSLARSLQETQYF. CDR3 DNA sequence: TGTGCCAGCAGCTTAGCGAGGTCCCTCCAAGAGACCCAGTACTTC. The chain uses TRBV7-9 and TRBJ2-5, with D unresolved. Germline lookup yields CDR1 SEHNR and CDR2 FQNEAQ (reference sequence). V lost 0 bases and J lost 1, with 9 bases in between. This CDR3 has 15 residues. Based on the CDR3 plus reference TRBV7-9 and TRBJ2-5, the full variable domain is DTGVSQNPRHKITKRGQNVTFRCDPISEHNRLYWYRQTLGQGPEFLTYFQNEAQLEKSRLLSDRFSAERPKGSFSTLEIQRTEQGDSAMYLCASSLARSLQETQYFGPGTRLLVL.

The chain has TRBV7-2 and TRBJ2-7; 11 bases are shared with TRBD1. V lost 5 bases and J lost 3; bases outside the gene matches: 9. There are 16 residues in the CDR3. Germline CDR1 is SGHTA and CDR2 is FQGNSA. Here the CDR3 DNA reads TGTGCCAGCAGCCAAGATGCCGGGACAGGGGGCTACGAGCAGTACTTC. This codes for CASSQDAGTGGYEQYF.

This clone was recorded once. V is TRBV7-2 and J is TRBJ1-5; D not resolved. CDR1 SGHTA and CDR2 FQGNSA come from the germline V gene. The CDR3 runs to 15 residues. Deletions cut 5 bases from V and 2 bases from J, with 13 bases between. In nucleotides, the CDR3 is TGTGCCAGCAGCCTGGGTCTACTCGGCAATCAGCCCCAGCATTTT. Translating gives CASSLGLLGNQPQHF.

This sequence joins TRBV27 and TRBJ1-2, with D possibly matching TRBD1 (5 bases). This CDR3 is built from 14 residues. Trimming removed 2 bases at V and 9 bases at J, with 16 bases between. Germline V lookup: CDR1 MNHEY, CDR2 SMNVEV (reference sequence). The CDR3 sequence: CASSLKSGVGSYTF. CDR3 DNA: TGTGCCAGCAGTTTAAAGTCGGGGGTAGGGAGCTACACCTTC.

The chain carries TRBV27 and TRBJ1-4; D remains ambiguous. The germline V gene has CDR1 MNHEY and CDR2 SMNVEV (reference sequence). This CDR3 is built from 13 residues. Trimming removed 4 bases from V and 8 bases from J, with 11 bases in between. The CDR3 spells CASSSQVYEKLFF. In DNA form, the CDR3 reads TGTGCCAGCAGTTCCCAGGTTTACGAAAAACTGTTTTTT.

The CDR3 protein is CASRVRVAEQYF. The CDR3 nucleotides read TGTGCCAGCAGGGTGCGAGTGGCCGAGCAGTACTTC. The chain joins TRBV5-8 to TRBJ2-7, with D hard to call. The V gene lost 5 bases and the J gene lost 6 bases, with 12 bases spanning the gap. This CDR3 contains 12 residues. Germline CDR1 and CDR2: SGHTS and YDEGEE.

The chain links TRBV7-9 to TRBJ2-3; maybe TRBD1 (6 bases). V was trimmed by 0 bases and J by 3 bases, leaving 13 bases between them. Germline CDR1 and CDR2: SEHNR and FQNEAQ (reference sequence). The CDR3 totals 16 residues. CDR3 nucleotides: TGTGCCAGCAGCTTAGCGGGGCAGGGGAAGACAGATACGCAGTATTTT. This codes for CASSLAGQGKTDTQYF. The whole variable domain, filled in from reference TRBV7-9 and TRBJ2-3, reads DTGVSQNPRHKITKRGQNVTFRCDPISEHNRLYWYRQTLGQGPEFLTYFQNEAQLEKSRLLSDRFSAERPKGSFSTLEIQRTEQGDSAMYLCASSLAGQGKTDTQYFGPGTRLTVL.

The chain carries TRBV7-9 and TRBJ2-2, with 13 bases fitting TRBD2. Germline CDR1 SEHNR, CDR2 FQNEAQ (reference sequence). Trimming at V came to 5 bases and at J to 1 base, leaving 7 bases not matched to a gene. The CDR3 covers 18 residues. The CDR3 sequence: CASSQPLAGGQNTGELFF. CDR3 in DNA: TGTGCCAGCAGCCAACCACTAGCGGGAGGGCAGAACACCGGGGAGCTGTTTTTT.

J is TRBJ1-1 and V is TRBV7-2, with TRBD1 as a possible D gene (5 bases). Germline loops: CDR1 SGHTA, CDR2 FQGNSA. There are 13 residues in the CDR3. The V and J ends lost 5 bases and 11 bases respectively, with 18 bases between them. The CDR3 reads CASSLLEGQGAFF. CDR3 nucleotides: TGTGCCAGCAGCCTCCTAGAGGGTCAGGGCGCTTTCTTT.

The chain joins TRBV29-1 to TRBJ1-4; D not resolved. The CDR3 contains 11 residues. Trimming removed 4 bases at V and 5 bases at J, with 5 bases between. Germline loops: CDR1 SQVTM, CDR2 ANQGSEA. The CDR3 DNA sequence: TGCAGCGTTGCACAGAATGAAAAACTGTTTTTT. Translation gives CSVAQNEKLFF.

The chain links TRBV14 to TRBJ1-3; no reliable D call. Trimming removed 1 base from V and 7 bases from J, with 8 bases in between. This CDR3 region has 13 residues. Germline assignment: CDR1 SGHDN and CDR2 FVKESK. In DNA form, the CDR3 reads TGTGCCAGCAGCCAAGGGGCCCATAACACCATATATTTT. Residues: CASSQGAHNTIYF.